Sequencing of this T cell receptor beta chain was carried out in a study of T cells in localized non-small cell lung cancer (dated by TCRdb to about 2020). Context from the whole study: T cell repertoires of 236 early-stage NSCLC patients were analyzed, with tumors being compared against uninvolved tumor-adjacent lungs. All 240 or so NSCLC patients in the cohort were treatment-naive and had localized lung tumors that were resected. The mean age of the NSCLC patients was roughly 70 years, with 130 or so men and approximately 100 women.

The immunoSEQ Assay was used to sequence TCR beta CDR3 regions from DNA. As for how the authors treated the data: To compute T cell density, TCR beta template counts were normalized to usable DNA, which was estimated by amplifying housekeeping genes. Richness was estimated with the preseqR package, extrapolating to 400,000 templates for PBMC samples and 120,000 templates for tissue samples. Clonality was defined as one minus Pielou's evenness. Differential abundance testing on productive amino-acid clonotypes, with a minimum total count of 5 and an alpha of 0.1, was used to identify tissue-enriched TCRs. The Jaccard Index and the Morisita Overlap Index were used to measure repertoire overlap between compartments. TCR beta CDR3s were clustered by GLIPH together with public tetramer-defined viral CDR3s, and at least three viral sequences plus V-gene enrichment were required for viral motifs. This immuneACCESS table, as held by TCRdb, lists in-frame sequences with V and J called but not all clones. Of the missing ones, under half trace to an unresolved V gene in checked studies; the others have no known cause. V, J and clone size are taken as reported in that table, and D and trimming were inferred from the DNA itself. This sample holds about 5,500 clones; 75% to 85% were observed only once. Almost 60% of the sample is in the top ten clones.

As to this clone: No antigen is known for it. No clone much larger than this one lies a single base away; base qualities are absent.

Inclusive of the bounding cysteine and phenylalanine, the CDR3 is 11 residues long. The DNA shown is the 33-base CDR3, in frame from base 1. V is shortened by 7 bases, J by 9 bases, and the region joining them spans 10 bases. Taken from the germline V gene (reference sequence), the CDR1 and CDR2 loops are MNHNY and SVGAGI. At diagnosis, tumor, uninvolved tumor-adjacent lung and peripheral blood were collected and then preserved as a mix of FFPE and fresh-frozen material. For TCR repertoire profiling, the blood samples were analyzed as peripheral blood mononuclear cells. Paper-wide results and their limitations: Because the study design was exploratory, TCR variables were selected using unadjusted p-values without false-discovery rate correction. Because multi-region sequencing of the tumors was not done, intratumor heterogeneity could not be ruled out. The highest T cell clonality was observed in uninvolved tumor-adjacent lung, where clonality exceeded that of tumor, suggesting that antigenic responses were more focused in uninvolved tumor-adjacent lung. A median of about 50 of the top 100 tumor clones turned up in the paired uninvolved adjacent lung, and around 27 of those clones also ranked among the top 100 of that same adjacent lung. Higher T cell density in blood was associated with longer overall survival, whereas higher clonality in adjacent lung was associated with shorter survival.

The chain couples TRBV6-6 to TRBJ2-1, and the D gene may be TRBD1, 6 bases matching. The receptor was isolated from a female donor of 60 years or more with stage II lung adenocarcinoma. The input for sequencing was peripheral blood mononuclear cells, taken before any cancer treatment. The CDR3 protein is CASMGHREQFF. DNA sequence: TGTGCCAGCATGGGACATCGTGAGCAGTTCTTC.